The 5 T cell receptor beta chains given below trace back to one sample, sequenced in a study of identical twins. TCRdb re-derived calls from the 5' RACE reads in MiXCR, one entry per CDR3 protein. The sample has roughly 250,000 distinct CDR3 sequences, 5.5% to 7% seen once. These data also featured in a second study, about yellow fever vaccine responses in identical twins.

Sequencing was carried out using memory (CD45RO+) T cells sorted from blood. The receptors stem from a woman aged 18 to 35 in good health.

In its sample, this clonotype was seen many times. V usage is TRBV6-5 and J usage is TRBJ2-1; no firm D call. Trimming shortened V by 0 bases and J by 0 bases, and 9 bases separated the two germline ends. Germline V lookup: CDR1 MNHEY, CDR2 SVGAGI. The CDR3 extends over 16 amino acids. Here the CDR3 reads CASSYSAGRSYNEQFF. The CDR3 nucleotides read TGTGCCAGCAGTTACTCGGCCGGACGCTCCTACAATGAGCAGTTCTTC.

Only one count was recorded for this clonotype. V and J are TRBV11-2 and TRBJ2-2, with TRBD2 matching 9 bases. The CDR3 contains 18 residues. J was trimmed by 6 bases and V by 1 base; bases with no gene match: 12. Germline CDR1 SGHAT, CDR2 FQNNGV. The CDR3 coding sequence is TGTGCCAGCAGCTTAGGAGCGGGGGGACGACTTCTTCCCGGGGAGCTGTTTTTT. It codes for CASSLGAGGRLLPGELFF.

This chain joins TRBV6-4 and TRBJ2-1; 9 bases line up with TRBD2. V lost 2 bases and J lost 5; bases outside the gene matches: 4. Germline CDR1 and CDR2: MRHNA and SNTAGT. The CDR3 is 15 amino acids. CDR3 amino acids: CASSDAAGGHNEQFF. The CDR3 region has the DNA TGTGCCAGCAGTGACGCAGCGGGGGGCCACAATGAGCAGTTCTTC.

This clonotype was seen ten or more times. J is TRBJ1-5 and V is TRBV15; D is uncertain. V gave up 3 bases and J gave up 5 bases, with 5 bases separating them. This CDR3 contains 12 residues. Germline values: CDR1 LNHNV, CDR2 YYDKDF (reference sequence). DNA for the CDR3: TGTGCCACCAGCAGGACCGATCAGCCCCAGCATTTT. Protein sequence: CATSRTDQPQHF.

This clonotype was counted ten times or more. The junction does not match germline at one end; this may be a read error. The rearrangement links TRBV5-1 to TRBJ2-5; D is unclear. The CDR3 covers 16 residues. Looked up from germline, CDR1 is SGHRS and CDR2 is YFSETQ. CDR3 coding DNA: TGCGCCAGCAGCTTGGCAGGTGGACGGAACCAAGAGTCCCAGTACTTC. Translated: CASSLAGGRNQESQYF.